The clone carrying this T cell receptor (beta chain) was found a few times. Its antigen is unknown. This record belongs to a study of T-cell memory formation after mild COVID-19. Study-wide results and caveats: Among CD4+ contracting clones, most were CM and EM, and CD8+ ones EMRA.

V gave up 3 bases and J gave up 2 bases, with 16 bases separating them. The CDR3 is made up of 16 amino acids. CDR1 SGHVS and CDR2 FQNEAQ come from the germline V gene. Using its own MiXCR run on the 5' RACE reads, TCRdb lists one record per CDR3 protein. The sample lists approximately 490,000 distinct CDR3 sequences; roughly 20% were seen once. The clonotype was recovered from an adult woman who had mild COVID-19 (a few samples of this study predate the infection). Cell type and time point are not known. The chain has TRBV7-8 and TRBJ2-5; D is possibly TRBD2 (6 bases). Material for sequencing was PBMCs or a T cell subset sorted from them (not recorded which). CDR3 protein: CASSFGSGPIQETQYF. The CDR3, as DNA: TGTGCCAGCAGCTTTGGGAGCGGGCCCATACAAGAGACCCAGTACTTC.